This section outlines one T cell receptor (beta chain) sequence together with its context. A junction boundary mismatches the germline segment, possibly from a read error. This sample was taken from a study of Ad26.COV2.S vaccination and SARS-CoV-2 variants. Sample treatment: approximately 18 received Ad26.COV2.S at low or high dose, single or two shots; 5 received placebo; per-sample allocation not given. Following the first vaccine or placebo injection, samples were taken on day 63. This Boston cohort included adults aged 18-55 years. The vaccine delivered Wuhan-strain SARS-CoV-2 spike through an Ad26 vector. The CDR3 spans 14 residues. Germline V gene data show CDR1 as SQVTM and CDR2 as ANQGSEA. TCRdb's table, derived via immunoSEQ multiplex PCR, lists solely in-frame clones and lacks some. The data show a few hundred thousand clones, roughly 90% seen once.

The material sequenced was peripheral blood, taken in a trial of Ad26.COV2.S vaccine versus placebo. The rearrangement links TRBV29-1 to TRBJ2-3; 7 positions agree with TRBD1. This TCR was sampled from a person between 18 and 65 years old who received the Ad26.COV2.S COVID-19 vaccine or a placebo. The CDR3 sequence is CSVEGDSYTDTQYF. CDR3 nucleotides: TGCAGCGTCGAAGGGGACAGCTACACAGATACGCAGTATTTT.